Sequencing of this T cell receptor beta chain was carried out in a study of cytomegalovirus exposure and HLA in healthy donors. A multiplex PCR was run with 60 Vbeta primers and 13 Jbeta primers. The assay was immunoSEQ multiplex PCR, and TCRdb's table has in-frame clones only and misses some. The table lists 100,000 to 150,000 clones, 74% of them singletons. As for this clone: The target antigen is unknown.

Regarding the study as a whole: CMV serostatus alone was available as immune exposure information. Reportedly, fewer N-insertions than the approximately 610-donor mean appeared in an Asian-associated ancestry cluster in a later analysis.

V lost 0 bases, J lost 4 bases, and 7 bases stayed unmatched. CDR3 size: 17 residues. CDR1 and CDR2 (germline): SGHRS, YFSETQ. Healthy bone marrow donors made up the donors. The TCR sequence derives from a man in his forties or fifties in good health and CMV-seropositive. The sample taken for sequencing was PBMCs. V is TRBV5-1 and J is TRBJ2-3; 11 bases fit TRBD2. As DNA, the CDR3 is TGCGCCAGCAGCTTGGCCGGGGCTAGCGGGAGGTCAGATACGCAGTATTTT. This sequence encodes CASSLAGASGRSDTQYF.